The clone carrying this T cell receptor beta chain occurred many times. No antigen is known for it. The CDR3 regions of TCR beta were amplified from RNA transcripts. A first-round RT-PCR of the TCR CDR3 used the HTBI primer set. From the multiplex PCR reads, TCRdb called clonotypes with MiXCR, one entry per CDR3 protein. The sample includes nearly 250,000 distinct CDR3 sequences, roughly 15% of them seen just once. This CDR3 has 19 amino acids. V gave up 4 bases and J gave up 1 base, with 24 bases separating them. Germline V gene lookup returns CDR1 SGHRS and CDR2 YFSETQ. The entry originates in a study of T cells in Graves' hyperthyroidism and ophthalmopathy. Study information: Peripheral blood was collected at initial diagnosis, before any treatment. General study findings and limits: Classification by a 13 V-J model distinguished ophthalmopathy from stable hyperthyroidism.

Patients showing uncontrolled infection, other autoimmune disease, pregnancy or lactation were ineligible. The clonotype originates from a woman between 18 and 29 years old with Graves' ophthalmopathy. Sequencing was carried out using blood. The V call is TRBV5-1, the J call TRBJ2-1, with D perhaps TRBD2 (6 bases). CDR3 in DNA: TGCGCCAGCAGCCTACCCCCGCCCGCGGGGCCGCAATCCTACAATGAGCAGTTCTTC. Translated, it gives CASSLPPPAGPQSYNEQFF.